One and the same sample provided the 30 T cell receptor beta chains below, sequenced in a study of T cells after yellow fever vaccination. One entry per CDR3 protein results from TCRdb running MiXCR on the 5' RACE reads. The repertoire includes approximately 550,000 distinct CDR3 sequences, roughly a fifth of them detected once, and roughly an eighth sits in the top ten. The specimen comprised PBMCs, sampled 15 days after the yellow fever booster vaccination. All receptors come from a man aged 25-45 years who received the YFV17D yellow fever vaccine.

The CDR3 DNA sequence: TGCAGTGCTAGATCCGGGACTGTTGCCTACGAGCAGTACTTC. Translation: CSARSGTVAYEQYF. The chain joins TRBV20-1 to TRBJ2-7; D is perhaps TRBD2 (6 bases). This CDR3 comprises 14 residues. V was cut by 2 bases and J by 2 bases, with 13 bases left in between. The germline V gene encodes CDR1 DFQATT and CDR2 SNEGSKA (reference sequence).

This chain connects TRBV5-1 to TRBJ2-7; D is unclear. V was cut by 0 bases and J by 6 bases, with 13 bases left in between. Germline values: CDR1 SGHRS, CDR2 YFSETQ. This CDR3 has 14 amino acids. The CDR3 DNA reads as TGCGCCAGCAGCTTGGATCTTGGTTGGATCGAGCAGTACTTC. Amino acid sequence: CASSLDLGWIEQYF.

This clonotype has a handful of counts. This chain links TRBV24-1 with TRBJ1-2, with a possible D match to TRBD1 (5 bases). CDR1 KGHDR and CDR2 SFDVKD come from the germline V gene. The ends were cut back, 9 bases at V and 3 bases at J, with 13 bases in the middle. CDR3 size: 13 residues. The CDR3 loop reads CATAAGQDYGYTF. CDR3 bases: TGTGCCACCGCCGCGGGGCAGGACTATGGCTACACCTTC.

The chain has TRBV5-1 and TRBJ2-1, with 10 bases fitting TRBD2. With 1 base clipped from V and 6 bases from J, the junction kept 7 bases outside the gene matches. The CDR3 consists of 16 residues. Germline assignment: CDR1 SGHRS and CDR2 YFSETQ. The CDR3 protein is CASSLLAGVVSNEQFF. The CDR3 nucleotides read TGCGCCAGCAGCTTGCTAGCGGGAGTTGTATCCAATGAGCAGTTCTTC.

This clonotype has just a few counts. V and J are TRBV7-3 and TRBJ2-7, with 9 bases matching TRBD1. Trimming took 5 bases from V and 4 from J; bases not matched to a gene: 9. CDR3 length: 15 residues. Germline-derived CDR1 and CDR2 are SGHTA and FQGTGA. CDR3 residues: CASSPRDRDVYEQYF. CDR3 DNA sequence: TGTGCCAGCAGCCCACGGGACAGGGATGTGTACGAGCAGTACTTC.

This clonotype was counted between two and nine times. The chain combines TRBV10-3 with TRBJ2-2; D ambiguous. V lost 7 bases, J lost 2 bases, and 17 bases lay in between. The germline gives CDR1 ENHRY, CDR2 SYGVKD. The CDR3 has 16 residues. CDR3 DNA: TGTGCCATCACGAATCCCGGCGGCTCTAACACCGGGGAGCTGTTTTTT. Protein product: CAITNPGGSNTGELFF.

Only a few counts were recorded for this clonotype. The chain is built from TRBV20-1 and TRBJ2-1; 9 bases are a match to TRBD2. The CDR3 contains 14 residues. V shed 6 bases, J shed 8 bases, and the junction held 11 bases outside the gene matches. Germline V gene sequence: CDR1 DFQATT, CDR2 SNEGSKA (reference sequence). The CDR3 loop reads CSATEAGGFDEQFF. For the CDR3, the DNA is TGCAGTGCCACTGAGGCGGGAGGGTTCGATGAGCAGTTCTTC.

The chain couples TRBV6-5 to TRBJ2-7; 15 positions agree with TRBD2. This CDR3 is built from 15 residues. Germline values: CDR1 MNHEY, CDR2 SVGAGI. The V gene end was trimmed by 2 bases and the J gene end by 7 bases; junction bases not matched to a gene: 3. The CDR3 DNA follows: TGTGCCAGCAGTTACAGGACTAGCGGGAGGGGTGAGCAGTACTTC. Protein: CASSYRTSGRGEQYF.

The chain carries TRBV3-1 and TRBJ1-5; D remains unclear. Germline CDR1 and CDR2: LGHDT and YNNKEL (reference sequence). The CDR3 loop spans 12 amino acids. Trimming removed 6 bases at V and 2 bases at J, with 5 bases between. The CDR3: CASSKGNQPQHF. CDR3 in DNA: TGTGCCAGCAGTAAGGGCAATCAGCCCCAGCATTTT.

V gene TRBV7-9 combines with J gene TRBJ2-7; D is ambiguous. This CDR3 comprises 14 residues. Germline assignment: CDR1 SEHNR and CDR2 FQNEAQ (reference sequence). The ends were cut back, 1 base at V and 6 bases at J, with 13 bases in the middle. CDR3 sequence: CASSLEGKSGEQYF. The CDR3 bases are TGTGCCAGCAGCTTAGAAGGGAAATCGGGCGAGCAGTACTTC.

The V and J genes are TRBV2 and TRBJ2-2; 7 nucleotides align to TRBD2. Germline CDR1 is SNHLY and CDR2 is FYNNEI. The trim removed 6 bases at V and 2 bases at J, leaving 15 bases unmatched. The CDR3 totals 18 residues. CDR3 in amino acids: CASRGGTLVSPNTGELFF. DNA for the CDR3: TGTGCCAGCAGGGGGGGGACTCTCGTTTCCCCCAACACCGGGGAGCTGTTTTTT.

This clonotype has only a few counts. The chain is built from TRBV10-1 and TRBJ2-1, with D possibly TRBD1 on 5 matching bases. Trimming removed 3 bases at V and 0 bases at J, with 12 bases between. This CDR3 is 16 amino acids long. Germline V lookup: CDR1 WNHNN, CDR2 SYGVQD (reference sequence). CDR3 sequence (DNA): TGCGCCAGCAGTGATATTAGGGGAAGCTCCTACAATGAGCAGTTCTTC. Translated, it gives CASSDIRGSSYNEQFF.

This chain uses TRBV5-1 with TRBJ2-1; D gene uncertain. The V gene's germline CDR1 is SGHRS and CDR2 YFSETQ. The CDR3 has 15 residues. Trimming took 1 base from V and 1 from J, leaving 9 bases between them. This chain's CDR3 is CASSLMGTSYNEQFF. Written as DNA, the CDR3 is TGCGCCAGCAGCTTGATGGGAACGTCCTACAATGAGCAGTTCTTC.

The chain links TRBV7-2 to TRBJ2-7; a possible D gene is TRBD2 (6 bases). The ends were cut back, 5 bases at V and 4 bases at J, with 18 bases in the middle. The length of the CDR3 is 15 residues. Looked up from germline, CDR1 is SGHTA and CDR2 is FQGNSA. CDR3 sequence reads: CASSPPRGLIYEQYF. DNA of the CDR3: TGTGCCAGCAGCCCCCCCCGAGGACTAATATACGAGCAGTACTTC.

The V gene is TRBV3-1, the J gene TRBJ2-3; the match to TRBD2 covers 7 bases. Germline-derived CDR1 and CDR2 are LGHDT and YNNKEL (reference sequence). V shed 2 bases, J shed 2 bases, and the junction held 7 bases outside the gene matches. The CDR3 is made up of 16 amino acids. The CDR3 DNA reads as TGTGCCAGCAGCCAATTGTTTGCGGGAGCCACAGATACGCAGTATTTT. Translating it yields CASSQLFAGATDTQYF.

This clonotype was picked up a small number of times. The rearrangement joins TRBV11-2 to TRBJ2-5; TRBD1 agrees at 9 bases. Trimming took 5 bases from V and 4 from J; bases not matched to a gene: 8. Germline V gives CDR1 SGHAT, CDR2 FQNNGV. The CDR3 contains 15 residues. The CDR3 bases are TGTGCCAGCAGCCTTTGGACAGGGGAGGGAGAGACCCAGTACTTC. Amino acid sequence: CASSLWTGEGETQYF.

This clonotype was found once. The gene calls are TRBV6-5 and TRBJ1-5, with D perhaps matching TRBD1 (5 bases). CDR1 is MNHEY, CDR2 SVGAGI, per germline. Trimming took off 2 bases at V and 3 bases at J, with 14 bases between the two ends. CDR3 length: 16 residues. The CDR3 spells CASSYTHARVNQPQHF. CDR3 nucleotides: TGTGCCAGCAGTTACACCCATGCCAGGGTCAATCAGCCCCAGCATTTT.

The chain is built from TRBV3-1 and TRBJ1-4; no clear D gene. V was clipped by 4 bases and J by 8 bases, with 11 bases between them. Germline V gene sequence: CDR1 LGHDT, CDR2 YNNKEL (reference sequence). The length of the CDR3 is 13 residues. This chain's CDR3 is CASSPLFREKLFF. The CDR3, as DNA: TGTGCCAGCAGCCCTCTGTTTCGGGAAAAACTGTTTTTT.

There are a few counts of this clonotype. CDR3 sequence (DNA): TGTGCCAGCAGCACCTTAACAGAAGAGACCCAGTACTTC. This encodes CASSTLTEETQYF. The V and J genes are TRBV12-3 or TRBV12-4 and TRBJ2-5; D is unclear. The CDR3 runs 13 residues. Trimming took off 6 bases at V and 3 bases at J, with 11 bases between the two ends.

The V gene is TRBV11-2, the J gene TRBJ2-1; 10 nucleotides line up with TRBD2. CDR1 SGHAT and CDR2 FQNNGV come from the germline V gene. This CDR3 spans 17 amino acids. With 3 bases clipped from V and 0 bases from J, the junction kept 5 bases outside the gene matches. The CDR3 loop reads CASSFTSGASSYNEQFF. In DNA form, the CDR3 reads TGTGCCAGCAGCTTCACTAGCGGGGCGAGCTCCTACAATGAGCAGTTCTTC.

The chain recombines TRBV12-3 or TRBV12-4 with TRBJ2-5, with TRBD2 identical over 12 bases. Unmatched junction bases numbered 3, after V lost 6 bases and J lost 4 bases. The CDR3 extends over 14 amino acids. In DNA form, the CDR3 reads TGTGCCAGCAGCGAGGGACTAGCGGGAGAGACCCAGTACTTC. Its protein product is CASSEGLAGETQYF.

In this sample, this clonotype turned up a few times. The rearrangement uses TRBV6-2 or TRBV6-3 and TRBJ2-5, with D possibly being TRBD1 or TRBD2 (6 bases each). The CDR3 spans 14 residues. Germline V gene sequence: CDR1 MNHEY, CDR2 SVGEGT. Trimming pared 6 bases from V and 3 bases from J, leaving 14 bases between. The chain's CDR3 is CASREGGAEETQYF. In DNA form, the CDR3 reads TGTGCCAGCAGAGAGGGGGGAGCGGAAGAGACCCAGTACTTC.

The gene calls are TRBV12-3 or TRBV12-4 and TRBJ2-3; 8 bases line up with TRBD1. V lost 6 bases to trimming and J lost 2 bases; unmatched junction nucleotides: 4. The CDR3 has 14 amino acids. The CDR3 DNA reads TGTGCCAGCAGGCAGGGGGCTGTCACAGATACGCAGTATTTT. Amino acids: CASRQGAVTDTQYF.

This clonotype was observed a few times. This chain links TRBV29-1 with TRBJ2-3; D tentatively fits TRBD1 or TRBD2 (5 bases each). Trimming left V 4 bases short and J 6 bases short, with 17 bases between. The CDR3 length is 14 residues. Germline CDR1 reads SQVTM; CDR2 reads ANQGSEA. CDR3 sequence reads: CSVVGAAREDTQYF. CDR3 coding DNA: TGCAGCGTTGTGGGTGCAGCCAGGGAGGATACGCAGTATTTT.

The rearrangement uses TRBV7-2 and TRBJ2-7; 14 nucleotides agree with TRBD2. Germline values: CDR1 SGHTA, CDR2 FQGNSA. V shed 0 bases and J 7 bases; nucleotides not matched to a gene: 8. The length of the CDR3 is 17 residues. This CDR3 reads CASSLASTSGRAGEQYF. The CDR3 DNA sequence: TGTGCCAGCAGCTTAGCTTCGACTAGCGGGAGGGCGGGGGAGCAGTACTTC.

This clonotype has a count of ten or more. CDR3: CASSFGTSKGDEQFF. In nucleotides, the CDR3 is TGTGCCAGCAGTTTCGGGACTTCAAAAGGCGATGAGCAGTTCTTC. V usage is TRBV12-3 or TRBV12-4 and J usage is TRBJ2-1; weak D call: TRBD2 (6 bases). CDR3 length equals 15 residues. Trimming removed 3 bases at V and 8 bases at J, with 17 bases between.

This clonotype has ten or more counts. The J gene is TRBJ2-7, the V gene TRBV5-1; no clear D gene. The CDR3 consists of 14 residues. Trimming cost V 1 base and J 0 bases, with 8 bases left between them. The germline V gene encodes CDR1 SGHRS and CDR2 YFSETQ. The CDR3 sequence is CASSLLPDSYEQYF. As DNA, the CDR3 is TGCGCCAGCAGCTTGCTCCCCGACTCCTACGAGCAGTACTTC. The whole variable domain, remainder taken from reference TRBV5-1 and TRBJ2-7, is KAGVTQTPRYLIKTRGQQVTLSCSPISGHRSVSWYQQTPGQGLQFLFEYFSETQRNKGNFPGRFSGRQFSNSRSEMNVSTLELGDSALYLCASSLLPDSYEQYFGPGTRLTVT.

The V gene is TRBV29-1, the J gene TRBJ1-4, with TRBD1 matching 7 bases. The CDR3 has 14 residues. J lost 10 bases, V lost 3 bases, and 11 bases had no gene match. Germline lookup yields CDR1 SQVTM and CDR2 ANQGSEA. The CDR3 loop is CSVDHGQGEGKLFF. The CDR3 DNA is TGCAGCGTTGATCATGGGCAGGGGGAAGGAAAACTGTTTTTT.

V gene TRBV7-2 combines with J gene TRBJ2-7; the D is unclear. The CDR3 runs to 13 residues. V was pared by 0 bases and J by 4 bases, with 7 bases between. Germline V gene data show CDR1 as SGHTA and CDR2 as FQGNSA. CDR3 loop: CASSLAPAYEQYF. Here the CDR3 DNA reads TGTGCCAGCAGCTTAGCGCCGGCGTACGAGCAGTACTTC.

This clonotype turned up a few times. The CDR3 nucleotides are TGTGCCAGCAGCGCCCAGGGGACGGGCAATGAGCAGTTCTTC. Translated: CASSAQGTGNEQFF. The V and J genes are TRBV9 and TRBJ2-1; D is perhaps TRBD1 (6 bases). V was trimmed by 3 bases and J by 6 bases, leaving 13 bases between them. This CDR3 comprises 14 residues. Germline V gives CDR1 SGDLS, CDR2 YYNGEE.